Following are 32 T cell receptor beta chains from one sample sequenced in a study of vaccination effects on CD4 cells after COVID-19. This table comes from immunoSEQ multiplex PCR, and its TCRdb copy is limited to in-frame clones, with some not included. Found here are 35,000 to 50,000 clones, roughly 79% of them singletons; the top ten hold roughly a tenth. Antigen-specific CD4+ T cells were first expanded with viral peptide pools by the ViraFEST assay and only then sequenced. Isolating CD4+ T cells followed ten to eleven days of culture. Vaccine recipients lacked prior SARS-CoV-2 infection and had negative nucleocapsid antibodies. Their cognate antigens are unknown. Source: CD4+ T cells from PBMCs cultured with SARS-CoV-2 spike peptides, taken before COVID-19 vaccination. All receptors derive from a human donor who received a COVID-19 vaccine.

The chain links TRBV29-1 to TRBJ1-1, with D possibly matching TRBD1 (5 bases). From germline, CDR1 is SQVTM and CDR2 ANQGSEA. Trimming cost V 6 bases and J 10 bases, with 18 bases left between them. The CDR3 consists of 12 residues. For the CDR3, the DNA is TGCAGCGTCTCCGGGACTGATGATAGAGCTTTCTTT. It encodes CSVSGTDDRAFF.

This chain uses TRBV14 with TRBJ1-1, with a tentative D call TRBD1 (5 bases). CDR3 length equals 12 residues. V lost 4 bases, J lost 6 bases, and 9 bases lay in between. CDR1 is SGHDN and CDR2 is FVKESK in the germline V gene. The CDR3 bases are TGTGCCAGCAGCCGGTCGGGGGCTGAAGCTTTCTTT. Encoded protein: CASSRSGAEAFF.

J is TRBJ1-3 and V is TRBV9; the D is unclear. Germline CDR1 SGDLS, CDR2 YYNGEE. The ends were cut back, 0 bases at V and 0 bases at J, with 7 bases in the middle. This CDR3 comprises 15 residues. The CDR3 reads CASSVGLSSGNTIYF. In DNA, the CDR3 is TGTGCCAGCAGCGTAGGCTTGAGCTCTGGAAACACCATATATTTT.

This rearrangement joins TRBV6-2 or TRBV6-3 to TRBJ1-5, with 8 bases fitting TRBD1. CDR1 and CDR2 (germline): MNHEY, SVGEGT. This CDR3 spans 14 amino acids. V was pared by 6 bases and J by 5 bases, with 6 bases of the junction left unmatched. In nucleotides, the CDR3 is TGTGCCAGCAGCCTCGGGACAGGTTATCAGCCCCAGCATTTT. Encoded protein: CASSLGTGYQPQHF.

This chain joins TRBV9 and TRBJ1-3; D is unresolved. The germline V gene encodes CDR1 SGDLS and CDR2 YYNGEE. CDR3 length equals 13 residues. V lost 4 bases to trimming and J lost 4 bases, with 9 bases between them. The CDR3 protein is CASSTTGGNTIYF. CDR3 DNA sequence: TGTGCCAGCAGCACTACGGGCGGAAACACCATATATTTT.

The rearrangement links TRBV19 to TRBJ1-2, with 11 bases that match TRBD1. V shed 3 bases and J 2 bases; nucleotides not matched to a gene: 11. In germline, CDR1 is LNHDA, CDR2 SQIVND (reference sequence). This CDR3 comprises 18 residues. CDR3 amino acids: CASSMSRTGTGGNYGYTF. In DNA form, the CDR3 reads TGTGCCAGTAGTATGAGCCGCACCGGGACAGGGGGAAACTATGGCTACACCTTC.

In this sample, this clone turned up once. The chain joins TRBV6-5 to TRBJ1-2, with a weak D call TRBD1 (5 bases). This CDR3 contains 15 residues. Trimming removed 0 bases from V and 4 bases from J, with 12 bases in between. Germline V gene data show CDR1 as MNHEY and CDR2 as SVGAGI. The CDR3 here is CASSYSGLTTYGYTF. The DNA of the CDR3 is TGTGCCAGCAGTTACTCGGGACTCACAACCTATGGCTACACCTTC.

The gene calls are TRBV28 and TRBJ1-6; the D gene is possibly TRBD1 (5 bases). Looked up from germline, CDR1 is MDHEN and CDR2 is SYDVKM. Trimming removed 1 base at V and 12 bases at J, with 10 bases between. This CDR3 comprises 13 residues. CDR3 region: CASSLLQALPLHF. CDR3 nucleotide sequence: TGTGCCAGCAGTTTATTACAGGCACTACCCCTCCACTTT.

The chain couples TRBV28 to TRBJ2-7; TRBD1 aligns across 9 bases. CDR3 length equals 17 residues. Germline CDR1 is MDHEN and CDR2 is SYDVKM. After removal of 7 bases from V and 5 bases from J, the junction contained 18 bases not matched to a gene. Here the CDR3 DNA reads TGTGCCAGCACTGCGCTCCCGGGACAGGGTACTGTAGACGAGCAGTACGTC. Its translation is CASTALPGQGTVDEQYV.

This chain connects TRBV4-1 to TRBJ1-5; 7 bases match TRBD1. The V and J ends lost 5 bases and 0 bases, in that order; junction bases with no gene match: 7. CDR1 is MGHRA and CDR2 is YSYEKL in the germline V gene. This CDR3 is 16 amino acids long. CDR3: CASSANRGVSNQPQHF. CDR3 nucleotide sequence: TGCGCCAGCAGCGCCAACAGGGGTGTTAGCAATCAGCCCCAGCATTTT.

This clone was found a few times. The chain joins TRBV29-1 to TRBJ1-2; D is unresolved. The germline gives CDR1 SQVTM, CDR2 ANQGSEA. Trimming stripped 2 bases from V and 4 bases from J, with 11 bases between. The CDR3 runs to 13 residues. The CDR3 sequence: CSVEWQASYGYTF. In nucleotides, the CDR3 is TGCAGCGTTGAATGGCAGGCTAGCTATGGCTACACCTTC.

J is TRBJ2-5 and V is TRBV2; TRBD2 agrees at 10 bases. CDR1 is SNHLY and CDR2 is FYNNEI in the germline V gene. V shed 7 bases and J 5 bases; nucleotides not matched to a gene: 10. This CDR3 has 15 amino acids. CDR3 residues: CASTILAGRAETQYF. The CDR3 nucleotides are TGTGCCAGCACTATACTAGCGGGGCGAGCGGAGACCCAGTACTTC.

This chain links TRBV5-1 with TRBJ2-7, with TRBD1 matching over 11 bases. Trimming removed 0 bases from V and 4 bases from J; junction bases left unmatched: 3. The CDR3 has 15 amino acids. Germline CDR1 reads SGHRS; CDR2 reads YFSETQ. This chain's CDR3 is CASSLDGQGAYEQYV. The CDR3, as DNA: TGCGCCAGCAGCTTGGATGGACAGGGGGCGTACGAGCAGTACGTC.

The gene calls are TRBV28 and TRBJ1-2; 10 nucleotides align to TRBD1. The germline CDR1 and CDR2 sequences are MDHEN and SYDVKM. V shed 5 bases and J 4 bases; nucleotides not matched to a gene: 10. The CDR3 is 16 residues long. As DNA, the CDR3 is TGTGCCAGCAGTACCCCGGGACAGGGGATCGGCTATGGCTACACCTTC. Translating gives CASSTPGQGIGYGYTF.

The CDR3 region has the DNA TGCGCCAGCAGCCGACTCTCATTCACACTGAGGACTCGTTTGGACATAACAGATACGCAGTATTTT. Protein product: CASSRLSFTLRTRLDITDTQYF. The V and J genes are TRBV4-1 and TRBJ2-3; possibly TRBD1 or TRBD2 for D (5 bases each). V was clipped by 4 bases and J by 3 bases, with 35 bases between them. Germline V gene lookup returns CDR1 MGHRA and CDR2 YSYEKL. The CDR3 has 22 residues.

CDR3 in DNA: TGTGCCAGCAGTAAAGAGAACACAGGACAAGAGACCCAGTACTTC. As protein: CASSKENTGQETQYF. The V gene is TRBV6-4, the J gene TRBJ2-5, with D tentatively TRBD1 (5 bases). Germline values: CDR1 MRHNA, CDR2 SNTAGT. The CDR3 extends over 15 amino acids. The germline V and J ends were trimmed by 5 bases and 2 bases, with 15 bases remaining between them.

The chain employs TRBV2 and TRBJ2-3; D call uncertain. The CDR3 has 13 residues. Trimming shortened V by 2 bases and J by 2 bases, and 5 bases separated the two germline ends. The germline CDR1 and CDR2 sequences are SNHLY and FYNNEI. Here the CDR3 reads CASSEKTTDTQYF. The CDR3 nucleotides are TGTGCCAGCAGTGAAAAAACCACAGATACGCAGTATTTT.

V gene TRBV3-1 (or the pseudogene TRBV3-2) combines with J gene TRBJ2-7; 7 bases match TRBD1. V was clipped by 4 bases and J by 1 base; unmatched bases: 7. The CDR3 covers 15 residues. From germline, CDR1 is LGHDT and CDR2 YNNKEL (reference sequence). CDR3 amino acids: CASSPGQTDSYEQYV. The CDR3 coding sequence is TGTGCCAGCAGCCCGGGACAGACCGATTCCTACGAGCAGTACGTC.

This clone was picked up a small number of times. This chain joins TRBV6-5 and TRBJ1-4, with TRBD1 as a possible D gene (5 bases). CDR1 and CDR2 (germline): MNHEY, SVGAGI. Trimming pared 4 bases from V and 8 bases from J, leaving 11 bases between. The CDR3 length is 13 residues. CDR3 loop: CASSFDRREKLFF. In DNA, the CDR3 is TGTGCCAGCAGTTTCGACAGACGAGAAAAACTGTTTTTT.

The chain carries TRBV5-1 and TRBJ1-4, with D perhaps matching TRBD1 (6 bases). V was cut by 5 bases and J by 5 bases, with 16 bases left in between. In germline, CDR1 is SGHRS, CDR2 YFSETQ. The CDR3 length is 15 residues. For the CDR3, the DNA is TGCGCCAGCAGACGGGGGCAGGAACCGAATGAAAAACTGTTTTTT. Amino acid sequence: CASRRGQEPNEKLFF.

V usage is TRBV10-3 and J usage is TRBJ2-5, with 7 bases lining up with TRBD1. This CDR3 has 15 amino acids. J lost 3 bases, V lost 2 bases, and 6 bases had no gene match. Per germline, CDR1 ENHRY and CDR2 SYGVKD. For the CDR3, the DNA is TGTGCCATCAGTGAGACCGGGACAGAAAAAGAGACCCAGTACTTC. Protein: CAISETGTEKETQYF.

The V gene is TRBV6-1, the J gene TRBJ1-6; D perhaps matches TRBD1 (6 bases). The germline V gene has CDR1 MNHNS and CDR2 SASEGT. This CDR3 has 15 amino acids. The germline V and J ends were trimmed by 0 bases and 17 bases, with 20 bases remaining between them. The DNA for the CDR3 is TGTGCCAGCAGTGAAGCGGGGGGCCACGGTAGGGTGATCCACTTT. Translated, it gives CASSEAGGHGRVIHF.

The chain recombines TRBV6-2 or TRBV6-3 with TRBJ1-6; a possible D gene is TRBD1 (5 bases). Germline CDR1 reads MNHEY; CDR2 reads SVGEGT. Trimming pared 2 bases from V and 8 bases from J, leaving 16 bases between. The CDR3 extends over 16 amino acids. The CDR3 bases are TGTGCCAGCAGTTACCGAAAGGACACCGTCGATTCACCCCTCCACTTT. Amino acid sequence: CASSYRKDTVDSPLHF.

This chain connects TRBV6-5 to TRBJ1-5, with 10 positions matching TRBD1. Germline V CDR1 and CDR2: MNHEY, SVGAGI. This CDR3 has 15 amino acids. V was pared by 0 bases and J by 4 bases, with 0 bases of the junction left unmatched. This chain's CDR3 is CASSYSGQGNQPQHF. Here the CDR3 DNA reads TGTGCCAGCAGTTACTCGGGACAGGGGAATCAGCCCCAGCATTTT.

This chain uses TRBV18 with TRBJ1-6, with 8 bases matching TRBD1. Germline trimming cut 6 bases from V and 9 bases from J; bases unmatched to any gene: 4. The germline gives CDR1 KGHSH, CDR2 LQKENI. The CDR3 runs 13 residues. CDR3 in amino acids: CASSQGAGSPLHF. The CDR3 nucleotides are TGTGCCAGCTCCCAGGGGGCGGGTTCACCCCTCCACTTT.

The rearrangement joins TRBV2 to TRBJ2-4; no firm D call. CDR3 length: 15 amino acids. The germline gives CDR1 SNHLY, CDR2 FYNNEI. Trimming took off 6 bases at V and 0 bases at J, with 12 bases between the two ends. In nucleotides, the CDR3 is TGTGCCAGCAGACTAACCTCCTTAGCCAAAAACATTCAGTACTTC. The encoded protein is CASRLTSLAKNIQYF. Together with reference TRBV2 and TRBJ2-4, the CDR3 gives the full variable domain: EPEVTQTPSHQVTQMGQEVILRCVPISNHLYFYWYRQILGQKVEFLVSFYNNEISEKSEIFDDQFSVERPDGSNFTLKIRSTKLEDSAMYFCASRLTSLAKNIQYFGAGTRLSVL.

J is TRBJ2-7 and V is TRBV6-5; 9 bases fit TRBD1. The CDR3 extends over 15 amino acids. V was clipped by 6 bases and J by 2 bases; unmatched bases: 8. CDR1 MNHEY and CDR2 SVGAGI come from the germline V gene. The CDR3 here is CASSRSGTGTYEQYV. CDR3 sequence (DNA): TGTGCCAGCAGCCGATCCGGGACAGGGACCTACGAGCAGTACGTC.

This chain joins TRBV4-1 and TRBJ2-6; tentatively, D is TRBD2 (5 bases). The CDR3 runs to 17 residues. Trimming took 0 bases from V and 0 from J, leaving 9 bases between them. Germline assignment: CDR1 MGHRA and CDR2 YSYEKL. The CDR3 coding sequence is TGCGCCAGCAGCCAAGACCGGGGAAACTCTGGGGCCAACGTCCTGACTTTC. Encoded protein: CASSQDRGNSGANVLTF.

V is TRBV30 and J is TRBJ1-1; 11 nucleotides agree with TRBD1. Germline lookup yields CDR1 GTSNPN and CDR2 SVGIG (reference sequence). Unmatched junction bases numbered 14, after V lost 0 bases and J lost 5 bases. This CDR3 has 18 amino acids. The CDR3 DNA sequence: TGTGCCTGGAGTGTACCATCCGGGACAGGGGGTCGGACTACTGAAGCTTTCTTT. Encoded protein: CAWSVPSGTGGRTTEAFF.

The V and J genes are TRBV5-1 and TRBJ2-5; no firm D call. Germline CDR1 reads SGHRS; CDR2 reads YFSETQ. The V end lost 2 bases, the J end lost 1 base, and 12 bases lay between the germline ends. CDR3 length: 15 amino acids. The CDR3 sequence is CASSFSLTLQETQYF. CDR3 coding DNA: TGCGCCAGCAGCTTTTCTTTGACACTCCAAGAGACCCAGTACTTC. The whole variable domain, filled in from reference TRBV5-1 and TRBJ2-5, reads KAGVTQTPRYLIKTRGQQVTLSCSPISGHRSVSWYQQTPGQGLQFLFEYFSETQRNKGNFPGRFSGRQFSNSRSEMNVSTLELGDSALYLCASSFSLTLQETQYFGPGTRLLVL.

This sequence joins TRBV27 and TRBJ1-2; TRBD1 matches 8 bases. After removal of 0 bases from V and 4 bases from J, the junction contained 7 bases not matched to a gene. Germline lookup yields CDR1 MNHEY and CDR2 SMNVEV (reference sequence). The CDR3 runs to 16 residues. This chain's CDR3 is CASSLSSRGLGYGYTF. The CDR3, as DNA: TGTGCCAGCAGTTTATCGAGCAGGGGGCTAGGCTATGGCTACACCTTC.

This chain joins TRBV19 and TRBJ1-3; no clear D gene. This CDR3 has 12 amino acids. Germline lookup yields CDR1 LNHDA and CDR2 SQIVND (reference sequence). The V gene lost 4 bases and the J gene lost 2 bases, with 3 bases spanning the gap. The CDR3 DNA follows: TGTGCCAGTAGTACTGCTGGAAACACCATATATTTT. Protein: CASSTAGNTIYF.